Below, 12 T cell receptor beta chains from the same sample are listed, as sequenced in a study of identical twins. MiXCR was run by TCRdb on the 5' RACE reads, yielding one entry per CDR3 protein. Of approximately 260,000 distinct CDR3 sequences listed, about 8.3% are singletons. These data are also associated with another study on yellow fever vaccine responses in identical twins.

Sequenced input: CD8+ T cells sorted from blood. All receptors derive from a woman between 18 and 30 years old in good health.

The chain combines TRBV7-6 with TRBJ2-3; tentative D call: TRBD2 (5 bases). Germline CDR1 and CDR2: SGHVS and FNYEAQ. V lost 5 bases to trimming and J lost 5 bases, with 11 bases between them. The CDR3 covers 13 residues. The CDR3 DNA sequence: TGTGCCAGCAGCCAGGAGGTGGGAGATACGCAGTATTTT. Its protein product is CASSQEVGDTQYF.

This clonotype was observed many times. This chain links TRBV7-9 with TRBJ1-1; no clear D gene. This CDR3 is 14 amino acids long. V lost 0 bases to trimming and J lost 8 bases, with 13 bases between them. Germline V gene sequence: CDR1 SEHNR, CDR2 FQNEAQ (reference sequence). The CDR3: CASSLALGQWEAFF. The DNA for the CDR3 is TGTGCCAGCAGCTTAGCGCTTGGCCAGTGGGAAGCTTTCTTT.

The table lists this clonotype with a few counts. This sequence joins TRBV20-1 and TRBJ2-2; no definite D call. The CDR3 consists of 13 residues. The V gene lost 4 bases and the J gene lost 1 base, with 7 bases spanning the gap. Per germline, CDR1 DFQATT and CDR2 SNEGSKA (reference sequence). CDR3 protein: CSAKGRNTGELFF. CDR3 in DNA: TGCAGTGCTAAAGGAAGGAACACCGGGGAGCTGTTTTTT.

The sample holds a few counts of this clonotype. This chain uses TRBV28 with TRBJ2-7; D is perhaps TRBD2 (6 bases). Trimming pared 5 bases from V and 5 bases from J, leaving 13 bases between. There are 13 residues in the CDR3. The germline V gene encodes CDR1 MDHEN and CDR2 SYDVKM. CDR3 amino acids: CASSPPLAHEQYF. The CDR3 DNA follows: TGTGCCAGCAGTCCCCCACTAGCACACGAGCAGTACTTC.

In this sample, this clonotype turned up many times. The rearrangement uses TRBV12-3 or TRBV12-4 and TRBJ2-2; a possible D gene is TRBD2 (6 bases). With 6 bases removed from V and 6 bases from J, the gap between germline ends came to 17 bases. The CDR3 runs to 15 residues. Here the CDR3 DNA reads TGTGCCAGCAGCCCCCTGGTGCGGGGATCCGGGGAGCTGTTTTTT. Amino acid sequence: CASSPLVRGSGELFF.

This clonotype has just a few counts. The genes are TRBV4-3 and TRBJ2-1; D is possibly TRBD2 (6 bases). The CDR3 runs 15 residues. Trimming removed 2 bases at V and 4 bases at J, with 12 bases between. CDR1 and CDR2 (germline): LGHNA, YSLEER. This chain's CDR3 is CASSQSSAMYNEQFF. CDR3 in DNA: TGCGCCAGCAGCCAATCTAGCGCCATGTACAATGAGCAGTTCTTC.

This clonotype was detected only a few times. The V gene is TRBV5-1, the J gene TRBJ2-5; 14 bases match TRBD2. Germline V gives CDR1 SGHRS, CDR2 YFSETQ. The CDR3 has 17 residues. V trimming: 3 bases; J trimming: 2 bases; junction bases outside the gene matches: 6. CDR3 nucleotide sequence: TGCGCCAGCAGCTCGGGACTAGCGGGGGAGGAACAAGAGACCCAGTACTTC. Translated, it gives CASSSGLAGEEQETQYF.

This clonotype was seen at least ten times. The chain links TRBV15 to TRBJ2-2; D remains unclear. V shed 0 bases and J shed 1 base, with 21 bases lying between them. The CDR3 runs 20 residues. CDR1 and CDR2 from the germline V gene are LNHNV and YYDKDF (reference sequence). The CDR3 DNA is TGTGCCACCAGCAGAGATTATTGGTCGGAAGGGCCTCTGAACACCGGGGAGCTGTTTTTT. This codes for CATSRDYWSEGPLNTGELFF.

This clonotype came up a few times. The chain couples TRBV5-1 to TRBJ2-7; D may be TRBD1 (7 bases). The V end was cut by 4 bases, the J end by 4 bases, with 18 bases between. The CDR3 extends over 15 amino acids. Germline CDR1 SGHRS, CDR2 YFSETQ. Here the CDR3 reads CASSPGQDYLYEQYF. In DNA form, the CDR3 reads TGCGCCAGCAGCCCCGGACAGGACTATCTTTACGAGCAGTACTTC.

V gene TRBV29-1 combines with J gene TRBJ2-1, with 7 bases matching TRBD2. This CDR3 region has 16 residues. V was pared by 2 bases and J by 0 bases, with 7 bases of the junction left unmatched. Germline V gene sequence: CDR1 SQVTM, CDR2 ANQGSEA. DNA for the CDR3: TGCAGCGTTGAATTTCTAGCGGTAAGCTCCTACAATGAGCAGTTCTTC. Its protein is CSVEFLAVSSYNEQFF.

This clonotype came up a few times. V gene TRBV7-9 combines with J gene TRBJ2-3; D gene unclear. The CDR3 consists of 15 residues. Per germline, CDR1 SEHNR and CDR2 FQNEAQ (reference sequence). The germline V and J ends were trimmed by 8 bases and 1 base, with 16 bases remaining between them. The CDR3 loop is CASSPLLRGTDTQYF. The CDR3, as DNA: TGTGCCAGCTCACCCCTCCTGCGCGGCACAGATACGCAGTATTTT.

The table lists this clonotype with a few counts. The chain couples TRBV11-2 to TRBJ2-1; D may be TRBD2 (6 bases). Trimming took 3 bases from V and 8 from J, leaving 17 bases between them. This CDR3 comprises 15 residues. Germline CDR1 SGHAT, CDR2 FQNNGV. The chain's CDR3 is CASSFLPGLADEQFF. CDR3 sequence (DNA): TGTGCCAGCAGCTTCCTCCCGGGACTCGCAGATGAGCAGTTCTTC.